A single sample is the source of the 31 T cell receptor beta chains below, sequenced in a study of blood T cell repertoires in COVID-19. Method: immunoSEQ multiplex PCR; TCRdb's copy keeps in-frame clones and lacks some. The table shows fewer than 120,000 clones, with about 80% occurring only once. Sequencing was done on a sample of peripheral blood. The receptors shown here come from a woman of 80 years or more with active or convalescent COVID-19.

The CDR3 loop reads CSAYDRGEAFF. Here the CDR3 DNA reads TGCAGCGCCTACGACAGGGGGGAAGCTTTCTTT. The gene calls are TRBV29-1 and TRBJ1-1, with 9 bases lining up with TRBD1. J lost 8 bases, V lost 7 bases, and 5 bases had no gene match. Germline CDR1 reads SQVTM; CDR2 reads ANQGSEA. This CDR3 comprises 11 residues.

The V gene is TRBV5-1, the J gene TRBJ2-5; 11 bases are shared with TRBD1. The CDR3 runs to 16 residues. CDR1 and CDR2 from the germline V gene are SGHRS and YFSETQ. After removal of 0 bases from V and 1 base from J, the junction contained 2 bases not matched to a gene. The CDR3 loop reads CASSLGGTGGQETQYF. CDR3 nucleotide sequence: TGCGCCAGCAGCTTGGGCGGGACAGGGGGCCAAGAGACCCAGTACTTC.

This clone was recorded at least ten times. The rearrangement uses TRBV29-1 and TRBJ2-2, with D perhaps TRBD1 (6 bases). The CDR3 is 14 amino acids. Germline V gives CDR1 SQVTM, CDR2 ANQGSEA. V was clipped by 4 bases and J by 7 bases, with 16 bases between them. The CDR3 loop is CSVAPGDGGGELFF. CDR3 DNA sequence: TGCAGCGTTGCGCCAGGGGATGGTGGCGGGGAGCTGTTTTTT.

The chain joins TRBV5-1 to TRBJ2-2, with D tentatively TRBD2 (5 bases). From germline, CDR1 is SGHRS and CDR2 YFSETQ. The CDR3 is 15 residues long. V gave up 0 bases and J gave up 0 bases, with 6 bases separating them. CDR3 loop: CASSLAAANTGELFF. Here the CDR3 DNA reads TGCGCCAGCAGCTTGGCAGCGGCGAACACCGGGGAGCTGTTTTTT.

This chain links TRBV6-5 with TRBJ2-4, with D maybe TRBD1 (5 bases). Trimming left V 6 bases short and J 9 bases short, with 18 bases between. The CDR3 length is 14 residues. From germline, CDR1 is MNHEY and CDR2 SVGAGI. The CDR3 reads CASRTARAVGIQYF. CDR3 in DNA: TGTGCCAGCAGGACAGCCCGGGCCGTTGGCATTCAGTACTTC.

The rearrangement links TRBV2 to TRBJ1-5; D gene uncertain. Germline V gene data show CDR1 as SNHLY and CDR2 as FYNNEI. This CDR3 region has 13 residues. V was trimmed by 8 bases and J by 2 bases, leaving 10 bases between them. The CDR3 loop reads CASLKEGNQPQHF. CDR3 in DNA: TGTGCCAGCCTTAAGGAGGGCAATCAGCCCCAGCATTTT.

This rearrangement joins TRBV28 to TRBJ2-5, with 9 bases identical to TRBD1. The CDR3 is made up of 15 amino acids. Unmatched junction bases numbered 6, after V lost 5 bases and J lost 2 bases. Germline CDR1 is MDHEN and CDR2 is SYDVKM. The CDR3 is CASSLQGAIQETQYF. The CDR3 DNA reads as TGTGCCAGCAGTCTACAGGGGGCAATACAAGAGACCCAGTACTTC. Combining the CDR3 with reference TRBV28 and TRBJ2-5 gives the whole variable domain DVKVTQSSRYLVKRTGEKVFLECVQDMDHENMFWYRQDPGLGLRLIYFSYDVKMKEKGDIPEGYSVSREKKERFSLILESASTNQTSMYLCASSLQGAIQETQYFGPGTRLLVL.

This clone is a singleton in its sample. V is TRBV6-1 and J is TRBJ2-7; possibly TRBD1 for D (5 bases). The V and J ends lost 3 bases and 4 bases respectively, with 10 bases between them. Germline loops: CDR1 MNHNS, CDR2 SASEGT. This CDR3 contains 13 residues. The CDR3 spells CASSEGLAYEQYF. In DNA form, the CDR3 reads TGTGCCAGCAGTGAGGGGCTTGCATACGAGCAGTACTTC.

This rearrangement joins TRBV11-2 to TRBJ2-1; TRBD2 is a possible D gene (6 bases). The V end lost 2 bases, the J end lost 10 bases, and 9 bases lay between the germline ends. CDR1 is SGHAT and CDR2 is FQNNGV in the germline V gene. CDR3 length: 12 residues. CDR3 coding DNA: TGTGCCAGCAGCTTAAATGGAGGGGAGCAGTTCTTC. As protein: CASSLNGGEQFF.

This chain links TRBV6-5 with TRBJ1-4, with 7 bases aligning to TRBD1. CDR3 length: 14 amino acids. The germline V gene has CDR1 MNHEY and CDR2 SVGAGI. Trimming cost V 9 bases and J 6 bases; bases outside gene matches: 10. The CDR3, as DNA: TGTGCCAGTAACCTACAGGGGTTATATGAAAAACTGTTTTTT. It is translated as CASNLQGLYEKLFF.

This clone appeared once. This chain links TRBV3-1 (or the pseudogene TRBV3-2) with TRBJ2-2, with 7 bases aligning to TRBD2. Germline V gene data show CDR1 as LGHDT and CDR2 as YNNKEL (reference sequence). CDR3 length: 14 amino acids. J gave up 2 bases and V 8 bases, and 5 bases lay outside the gene matches. As DNA, the CDR3 is TGTGCCAGCCAGGGAGGGGATAACACCGGGGAGCTGTTTTTT. It yields the protein CASQGGDNTGELFF.

The chain joins TRBV7-8 to TRBJ2-5; no reliable D call. The CDR3 extends over 16 amino acids. Germline CDR1 and CDR2: SGHVS and FQNEAQ. Trimming removed 0 bases from V and 1 base from J, with 12 bases in between. CDR3 protein: CASSLAKLASQETQYF. In DNA form, the CDR3 reads TGTGCCAGCAGCTTAGCGAAGTTAGCCTCCCAAGAGACCCAGTACTTC.

This sequence joins TRBV9 and TRBJ2-2, with a tentative D call TRBD2 (6 bases). The V and J ends lost 0 bases and 6 bases respectively, with 15 bases between them. The CDR3 is made up of 16 amino acids. Germline V lookup: CDR1 SGDLS, CDR2 YYNGEE. CDR3 sequence (DNA): TGTGCCAGCAGCGTAGGGGCCGGGAGTGGATCCGGGGAGCTGTTTTTT. It yields the protein CASSVGAGSGSGELFF.

V is TRBV5-1 and J is TRBJ2-6; the D gene is possibly TRBD1 (6 bases). The CDR3 consists of 15 residues. Germline CDR1 and CDR2: SGHRS and YFSETQ. Deletions cut 4 bases from V and 3 bases from J, with 11 bases between. The CDR3 sequence: CASSAQGFGANVLTF. The CDR3, as DNA: TGCGCCAGCAGCGCCCAGGGGTTTGGGGCCAACGTCCTGACTTTC. The variable domain in full, with the rest retrieved from reference TRBV5-1 and TRBJ2-6, is KAGVTQTPRYLIKTRGQQVTLSCSPISGHRSVSWYQQTPGQGLQFLFEYFSETQRNKGNFPGRFSGRQFSNSRSEMNVSTLELGDSALYLCASSAQGFGANVLTFGAGSRLTVL.

The J gene is TRBJ1-6, the V gene TRBV7-9; a possible D gene is TRBD1 (5 bases). CDR1 SEHNR and CDR2 FQNEAQ come from the germline V gene (reference sequence). V lost 8 bases, J lost 9 bases, and 17 bases lay in between. This CDR3 comprises 14 residues. DNA for the CDR3: TGTGCCAGCGCTGGGACGGGGAGGGGTTCACCCCTCCACTTT. Protein: CASAGTGRGSPLHF.

This clone was seen once. This sequence joins TRBV5-1 and TRBJ2-1; 9 nucleotides line up with TRBD2. J was trimmed by 5 bases and V by 0 bases; bases with no gene match: 0. The CDR3 has 14 residues. CDR1 SGHRS and CDR2 YFSETQ come from the germline V gene. The CDR3 region is CASSLGLADNEQFF. CDR3 DNA: TGCGCCAGCAGCTTGGGACTAGCGGACAATGAGCAGTTCTTC.

The V and J genes are TRBV6-6 and TRBJ1-4; D possibly corresponds to TRBD1 (5 bases). Trimming took off 6 bases at V and 13 bases at J, with 12 bases between the two ends. Germline values: CDR1 MNHNY, CDR2 SVGAGI (reference sequence). CDR3 length: 11 amino acids. The CDR3 DNA reads as TGTGCCAGCAGCCCCAAGGACACACTGTTTTTT. This codes for CASSPKDTLFF.

This chain joins TRBV2 and TRBJ1-5; D is unresolved. Germline assignment: CDR1 SNHLY and CDR2 FYNNEI. The CDR3 runs 14 residues. Deletions cut 3 bases from V and 7 bases from J, with 13 bases between. The CDR3 spells CASSDKIENQPQHF. CDR3 nucleotides: TGTGCCAGCAGTGATAAGATAGAGAACCAGCCCCAGCATTTT.

The rearrangement links TRBV14 to TRBJ2-1, with 8 bases aligning to TRBD2. Germline values: CDR1 SGHDN, CDR2 FVKESK. This CDR3 comprises 13 residues. The junction had 3 bases not matched to a gene; V was cut back by 7 bases and J by 4 bases. The CDR3 spells CASNGRVYNEQFF. In DNA, the CDR3 is TGTGCCAGCAACGGGAGGGTTTACAATGAGCAGTTCTTC.

The rearrangement links TRBV5-1 to TRBJ1-6; 11 nucleotides agree with TRBD1. Germline V gives CDR1 SGHRS, CDR2 YFSETQ. The junction had 6 bases not matched to a gene; V was cut back by 4 bases and J by 9 bases. The CDR3 runs 15 residues. CDR3 region: CASSVSGTGGSPLHF. CDR3 DNA sequence: TGCGCCAGCAGCGTATCCGGGACAGGGGGTTCACCCCTCCACTTT.

The chain uses TRBV5-1 and TRBJ2-1; 7 bases match TRBD2. Germline V gene data show CDR1 as SGHRS and CDR2 as YFSETQ. This CDR3 has 13 residues. After removal of 3 bases from V and 8 bases from J, the junction contained 5 bases not matched to a gene. CDR3 residues: CASSWPGRDEQFF. The CDR3 bases are TGCGCCAGCAGCTGGCCGGGGAGGGATGAGCAGTTCTTC. The full variable domain, rest sourced from reference TRBV5-1 and TRBJ2-1, is KAGVTQTPRYLIKTRGQQVTLSCSPISGHRSVSWYQQTPGQGLQFLFEYFSETQRNKGNFPGRFSGRQFSNSRSEMNVSTLELGDSALYLCASSWPGRDEQFFGPGTRLTVL.

The chain carries TRBV1 and TRBJ2-5; whether TRBD2, the table's D call, matches the DNA was not checked. TRBV1 is shown as a pseudogene. The CDR3 loop spans 17 amino acids. This chain's CDR3 is CTSSQCRTSGRRETQYF. The CDR3 DNA is TGCACCAGCAGCCAATGCAGGACTAGCGGGAGACGCGAGACCCAGTACTTC.

This chain joins TRBV19 and TRBJ1-5; D unclear. Germline values: CDR1 LNHDA, CDR2 SQIVND (reference sequence). CDR3 length: 13 amino acids. V lost 7 bases and J lost 4, with 11 bases in between. The DNA for the CDR3 is TGTGCCAGTACCCTGAGGGAGAATCAGCCCCAGCATTTT. Amino acids: CASTLRENQPQHF.

The rearrangement uses TRBV7-2 and TRBJ2-4; D might be TRBD2 (7 bases). The length of the CDR3 is 15 residues. CDR1 and CDR2 (germline): SGHTA, FQGNSA. Deletions cut 10 bases from V and 1 base from J, with 17 bases between. The CDR3 sequence is CATGGLMGAKNIQYF. CDR3 sequence (DNA): TGTGCCACCGGGGGGCTCATGGGTGCCAAAAACATTCAGTACTTC.

V is TRBV3-1 (or the pseudogene TRBV3-2) and J is TRBJ2-1, with TRBD2 matching over 10 bases. J gave up 15 bases and V 0 bases, and 5 bases lay outside the gene matches. Germline CDR1 is LGHDT and CDR2 is YNNKEL (reference sequence). The CDR3 contains 13 residues. The CDR3 reads CASSQDLAGVAFF. CDR3 DNA sequence: TGTGCCAGCAGCCAAGACCTAGCGGGAGTTGCGTTCTTC.

This CDR3 is CASSKESWTSGKKETQYF. DNA for the CDR3: TGTGCCAGCAGCAAAGAATCCTGGACTAGCGGAAAAAAAGAGACCCAGTACTTC. The rearrangement links TRBV21-1 to TRBJ2-5; TRBD2 is taken as the D call from the table, unchecked against the DNA. TRBV21-1 is a documented pseudogene. The CDR3 contains 18 residues.

The table lists this clone with a count of one. The CDR3 region is CASSRDRYNSPLHF. The CDR3 nucleotides are TGTGCCAGCAGCAGGGACAGGTATAATTCACCCCTCCACTTT. This chain connects TRBV5-4 to TRBJ1-6; 8 positions agree with TRBD1. There are 14 residues in the CDR3. After removal of 4 bases from V and 4 bases from J, the junction contained 1 base not matched to a gene. Per germline, CDR1 SGHNT and CDR2 YYREEE (reference sequence).

This chain links TRBV21-1 with TRBJ2-7; no check of the table's D call, TRBD2, against the DNA was made. TRBV21-1 is tagged as a pseudogene. CDR3 length: 15 amino acids. The CDR3 sequence is CASSKRISGIHEQYF. CDR3 coding DNA: TGTGCCAGCAGCAAAAGGATCTCCGGGATCCACGAGCAGTACTTC.

The chain has TRBV10-2 and TRBJ2-5, with 10 bases that match TRBD2. Trimming at V came to 6 bases and at J to 4 bases, leaving 14 bases not matched to a gene. This CDR3 spans 17 amino acids. From germline, CDR1 is WSHSY and CDR2 SAAADI. The CDR3 coding sequence is TGCGCCAGCAGCTCGACTAGCGGGCCGGGGGGTGGAGAGACCCAGTACTTC. Residues: CASSSTSGPGGGETQYF.

The V call is TRBV15, the J call TRBJ2-5; TRBD2 matches 8 bases. Germline CDR1 LNHNV, CDR2 YYDKDF (reference sequence). The V segment lost 5 bases and the J segment 5 bases; nucleotides outside the gene matches: 7. The length of the CDR3 is 14 residues. DNA of the CDR3: TGTGCCACCAGCTCACGGGAGGGCCCTGAGACCCAGTACTTC. It codes for CATSSREGPETQYF.

CDR3 sequence: CASSREGNNEKLFF. In DNA form, the CDR3 reads TGTGCCAGCTCCCGCGAGGGTAATAATGAAAAACTGTTTTTT. The J gene is TRBJ1-4, the V gene TRBV18, with D unclear. The V gene's germline CDR1 is KGHSH and CDR2 LQKENI. V lost 6 bases, J lost 4 bases, and 12 bases lay in between. This CDR3 is 14 amino acids long.